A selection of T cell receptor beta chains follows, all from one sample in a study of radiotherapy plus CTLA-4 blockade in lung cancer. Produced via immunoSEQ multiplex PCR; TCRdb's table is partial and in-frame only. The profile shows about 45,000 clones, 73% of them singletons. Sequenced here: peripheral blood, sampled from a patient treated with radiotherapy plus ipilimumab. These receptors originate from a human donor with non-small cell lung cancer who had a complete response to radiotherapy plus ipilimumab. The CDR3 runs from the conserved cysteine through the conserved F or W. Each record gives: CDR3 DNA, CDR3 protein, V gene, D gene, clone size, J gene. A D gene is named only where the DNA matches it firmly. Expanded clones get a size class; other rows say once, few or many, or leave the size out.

CDR3nt: TGTGCCAGCAGCTTAGTAGCTAAGATCCGGGACACTAGCTCCTACGAGCAGTACTTC; CDR3aa: CASSLVAKIRDTSSYEQYF; v_gene: TRBV11-2; d_gene: .; abundance: .; j_gene: TRBJ2-7
CDR3nt: TGTGCCAGCAGCGTGGGCCATCGGTCCTACGAGCAGTACTTC; CDR3aa: CASSVGHRSYEQYF; v_gene: TRBV9; d_gene: .; abundance: .; j_gene: TRBJ2-7
CDR3nt: TGTGCCAGCAGCCAAGTGAACGGCTACAATGAGCAGTTCTTC; CDR3aa: CASSQVNGYNEQFF; v_gene: TRBV14; d_gene: .; abundance: medium-sized; j_gene: TRBJ2-1
CDR3nt: TGCGCCAGCAGCTTGTCAGGGGGCAGCTACGAGCAGTACTTC; CDR3aa: CASSLSGGSYEQYF; v_gene: TRBV5-1; d_gene: TRBD1; abundance: .; j_gene: TRBJ2-7
CDR3nt: TGTGCCAGCAGCGCAGACGCGAGGGCAGCCGGGGTCTCTGGAAACACCATATATTTT; CDR3aa: CASSADARAAGVSGNTIYF; v_gene: TRBV9; d_gene: .; abundance: .; j_gene: TRBJ1-3
CDR3nt: TGCGCCAGCAGCCAACCCCTAAGGGAGGGTAGGAAACTGTTTTTT; CDR3aa: CASSQPLREGRKLFF; v_gene: TRBV4-1; d_gene: .; abundance: .; j_gene: TRBJ1-4
CDR3nt: TGTGCCAGCAGTTCGCGACTAGCGGGAGGGAAATACTTC; CDR3aa: CASSSRLAGGKYF; v_gene: TRBV6-5; d_gene: TRBD2; abundance: .; j_gene: TRBJ2-7
CDR3nt: TGTGCCAGCAGCTTAGTGGCGCAGGCTTCCAATTCACCCCTCCACTTT; CDR3aa: CASSLVAQASNSPLHF; v_gene: TRBV7-2; d_gene: .; abundance: .; j_gene: TRBJ1-6
CDR3nt: TGTGCCAGCAGACAAACTAGCGGGGGGATTTACAATGAGCAGTTCTTC; CDR3aa: CASRQTSGGIYNEQFF; v_gene: TRBV5-4; d_gene: TRBD2; abundance: .; j_gene: TRBJ2-1
CDR3nt: TGTGCCAGTAGTATCGGAGGCGGGAGGGCCACCTACGAGCAGTACTTC; CDR3aa: CASSIGGGRATYEQYF; v_gene: TRBV19; d_gene: TRBD2; abundance: once; j_gene: TRBJ2-7
CDR3nt: TGCGCCAGCAGTGGCCTAGGGGGGGCAGGGAGAACTGAAGCTTTCTTT; CDR3aa: CASSGLGGAGRTEAFF; v_gene: TRBV10-2; d_gene: .; abundance: .; j_gene: TRBJ1-1
CDR3nt: TGTGCCAGCAGTTTTTTAGGACAGTCAATAGGCAATGAGCAGTTCTTC; CDR3aa: CASSFLGQSIGNEQFF; v_gene: TRBV27; d_gene: .; abundance: .; j_gene: TRBJ2-1
CDR3nt: TGTGCCAGCATGGTACAGGGAGCCTCCTATGGCTACACCTTC; CDR3aa: CASMVQGASYGYTF; v_gene: TRBV28; d_gene: .; abundance: few; j_gene: TRBJ1-2
CDR3nt: TGTGCCAGCAGTTACTCGAGGCGCACCGGGGAGCTGTTTTTT; CDR3aa: CASSYSRRTGELFF; v_gene: TRBV6-5; d_gene: .; abundance: few; j_gene: TRBJ2-2
CDR3nt: TGCGCCAGCAGTGAGGGGGGGGCGCGTGAAAAACTGTTTTTT; CDR3aa: CASSEGGAREKLFF; v_gene: TRBV10-1; d_gene: .; abundance: .; j_gene: TRBJ1-4
CDR3nt: TGCGCCAGCAGCTTAGATGGGGGGAATCAACCCCAGCATTTT; CDR3aa: CASSLDGGNQPQHF; v_gene: TRBV5-1; d_gene: .; abundance: .; j_gene: TRBJ1-5
CDR3nt: TGTGCCAGTAGCTACAGGGGCTCCTACGAGCAGTACTTC; CDR3aa: CASSYRGSYEQYF; v_gene: TRBV19; d_gene: TRBD1; abundance: .; j_gene: TRBJ2-7
CDR3nt: TGTGCCAGCAGTTTATGGGCAGGGGGCAGCTATGGCTACACCTTC; CDR3aa: CASSLWAGGSYGYTF; v_gene: TRBV27; d_gene: TRBD1; abundance: .; j_gene: TRBJ1-2
CDR3nt: TGTGCCAGCAGTACTAGCGGGGGGGGACAAGAGACCCAGTACTTC; CDR3aa: CASSTSGGGQETQYF; v_gene: TRBV6-6; d_gene: TRBD2; abundance: .; j_gene: TRBJ2-5
CDR3nt: TGCGCCAGCAGCTTGGCCATCAGTCAAGAGACCCAGTACTTC; CDR3aa: CASSLAISQETQYF; v_gene: TRBV5-1; d_gene: .; abundance: .; j_gene: TRBJ2-5
CDR3nt: TGTGCCAGCAGCCACCCGAGGGCTTCGAACACCGGGGAGCTGTTTTTT; CDR3aa: CASSHPRASNTGELFF; v_gene: TRBV5-4; d_gene: .; abundance: .; j_gene: TRBJ2-2
CDR3nt: TGTGCCAGCAGCGTACGGGTCGGGAGGGCCGGGGACATTCAGTACTTC; CDR3aa: CASSVRVGRAGDIQYF; v_gene: TRBV9; d_gene: TRBD2; abundance: .; j_gene: TRBJ2-4
CDR3nt: TGTGCCAGCAGATATGGGACAGGGGGCTCCTACGAGCAGTACTTC; CDR3aa: CASRYGTGGSYEQYF; v_gene: TRBV27; d_gene: TRBD1; abundance: few; j_gene: TRBJ2-7
CDR3nt: TGTGCCACCAGCAGTGAAACAGGGGCTGCTGAAGCTTTCTTT; CDR3aa: CATSSETGAAEAFF; v_gene: TRBV15; d_gene: TRBD1; abundance: .; j_gene: TRBJ1-1
CDR3nt: TGTGCCAGCGGGTCCGGACAGGGCCATCAGCCCCAGCATTTT; CDR3aa: CASGSGQGHQPQHF; v_gene: TRBV28; d_gene: TRBD1; abundance: few; j_gene: TRBJ1-5
CDR3nt: TGTGCCAGCTCACCTCCGGGGACAGGGCGCGGAAACACCATATATTTT; CDR3aa: CASSPPGTGRGNTIYF; v_gene: TRBV18; d_gene: TRBD1; abundance: .; j_gene: TRBJ1-3
CDR3nt: TGCGCCAGCAGCTGGGGGCAGTCGGACACCGGGGAGCTGTTTTTT; CDR3aa: CASSWGQSDTGELFF; v_gene: TRBV5-1; d_gene: .; abundance: .; j_gene: TRBJ2-2
CDR3nt: TGTGCCTGGAGTGTAGTCGGGTCGGTTCAGTACTTC; CDR3aa: CAWSVVGSVQYF; v_gene: TRBV30; d_gene: .; abundance: .; j_gene: TRBJ2-7
CDR3nt: TGTGCCAGCAGTGGGGGGGGCCCAAGCACAGATACGCAGTATTTT; CDR3aa: CASSGGGPSTDTQYF; v_gene: TRBV2; d_gene: .; abundance: .; j_gene: TRBJ2-3
CDR3nt: TGTGCCAGCAGCACGTACTCCAGGGACGAGCAGTACTTC; CDR3aa: CASSTYSRDEQYF; v_gene: TRBV5-8; d_gene: .; abundance: .; j_gene: TRBJ2-7
CDR3nt: TGTGCCAGCAGGCGGACAGAGTCCTACGAGCAGTACTTC; CDR3aa: CASRRTESYEQYF; v_gene: TRBV2; d_gene: .; abundance: .; j_gene: TRBJ2-7
CDR3nt: TGTGCCAGCAGACAACAGGGGATGGAGGGCTACACCTTC; CDR3aa: CASRQQGMEGYTF; v_gene: TRBV5-4; d_gene: TRBD1; abundance: .; j_gene: TRBJ1-2
CDR3nt: TGCGCCAGCATGCGGGGGGGAATACGGGATACGCAGTATTTT; CDR3aa: CASMRGGIRDTQYF; v_gene: TRBV5-1; d_gene: TRBD2; abundance: .; j_gene: TRBJ2-3
CDR3nt: TGTGCCAGCAACCCCCAGGGGGGCTCCTACGAGCAGTACTTC; CDR3aa: CASNPQGGSYEQYF; v_gene: TRBV6-6; d_gene: .; abundance: medium-sized; j_gene: TRBJ2-7
CDR3nt: TGCGCCAGCAGTAGGGACACGAGCTCCTATAATTCACCCCTCCACTTT; CDR3aa: CASSRDTSSYNSPLHF; v_gene: TRBV23-1; d_gene: .; abundance: .; j_gene: TRBJ1-6
CDR3nt: TGTGCCAGCAGCTACTACACCCCCGGGACTAGAAAGACCCAGTACTTC; CDR3aa: CASSYYTPGTRKTQYF; v_gene: TRBV7-9; d_gene: TRBD2; abundance: few; j_gene: TRBJ2-5
CDR3nt: TGCGCCAGCAGCGTAGGACATACAGCCGACGAGCAGTTCTTC; CDR3aa: CASSVGHTADEQFF; v_gene: TRBV5-1; d_gene: .; abundance: once; j_gene: TRBJ2-1
CDR3nt: TGTGCCAGCAGCTCGACGGGAAGCGAGCAGTACTTC; CDR3aa: CASSSTGSEQYF; v_gene: TRBV7-8; d_gene: .; abundance: .; j_gene: TRBJ2-7
CDR3nt: TGTGCCTGGAGTGTAGGGGGATCGGGCGAGCAGTACTTC; CDR3aa: CAWSVGGSGEQYF; v_gene: TRBV30; d_gene: .; abundance: .; j_gene: TRBJ2-7
CDR3nt: TGTGCCAGCAGCTCACAGGGTTTCAGCACAGATACGCAGTATTTT; CDR3aa: CASSSQGFSTDTQYF; v_gene: TRBV7-6; d_gene: .; abundance: few; j_gene: TRBJ2-3
CDR3nt: TGTGCCAGCAGCCGGACAGGGACGGCTGAAGCTTTCTTT; CDR3aa: CASSRTGTAEAFF; v_gene: TRBV2; d_gene: TRBD1; abundance: .; j_gene: TRBJ1-1